The rows below give T cell receptor beta chains drawn from one sample of a study of identical twins. MiXCR, run by TCRdb on the 5' RACE reads, gives a single entry per CDR3 protein. The sample consists of roughly 710,000 distinct CDR3 sequences, 6.1% of them appearing once. Sequenced sample: naive T cells sorted from blood. Receptor source: a man between 18 and 29 years old in good health. Both conserved end residues are part of each CDR3. The D gene is left open where the match is weak. For some rows the clone size is stated as once, few or many, or as a class when expanded; others skip it.

D: NA
size: few
V: TRBV12-3/TRBV12-4
J: TRBJ2-3
DNA: TGTGCCAGCAGTCCTCCTAGGGGGGAGCTGCACAAGCCAGATACGCAGTATTTT
CDR3: CASSPPRGELHKPDTQYF

D: TRBD1
size: NA
V: TRBV5-1
J: TRBJ2-5
DNA: TGCGCCAGCAGCTTTAGGACAGGGGTGGCGGAGACCCAGTACTTC
CDR3: CASSFRTGVAETQYF

D: TRBD2
size: once
V: TRBV5-1
J: TRBJ2-1
DNA: TGCGCCAGCAGCTGGGGACTAGCGGGTCAAAATGAGCAGTTCTTC
CDR3: CASSWGLAGQNEQFF

D: NA
size: many
V: TRBV5-1
J: TRBJ1-2
DNA: NA
CDR3: CASSLVGTGSHTF

D: NA
size: many
V: TRBV7-9
J: TRBJ2-1
DNA: TGTGCCAGCAGTCGCCGGGGTCGGGGGTTCTTC
CDR3: CASSRRGRGFF

D: NA
size: NA
V: TRBV7-9
J: TRBJ2-1
DNA: TGTGCCAGCAGCTTAGTCGAGAGAAACAATGAGCAGTTCTTC
CDR3: CASSLVERNNEQFF

D: NA
size: NA
V: TRBV7-2
J: TRBJ1-5
DNA: TGTGCCAGCAGCTTAAGTCATGGGGTCGGTCAGCCCCGGCATTTT
CDR3: CASSLSHGVGQPRHF

D: NA
size: NA
V: TRBV5-1
J: TRBJ2-5
DNA: TGCGCCAGCAGCCCCCGGACTCAAGAGACCCAGTACTTC
CDR3: CASSPRTQETQYF

D: NA
size: NA
V: TRBV24-1
J: TRBJ1-2
DNA: TGTGCCACCAGTGACCGACAGGCTGGCTATGGCTACACCTTC
CDR3: CATSDRQAGYGYTF

D: NA
size: many
V: TRBV27
J: TRBJ2-1
DNA: TGTGCCAGCAGGCCCTCCCTCGGAGGCTCCTACAATGAGCAGTTCTTC
CDR3: CASRPSLGGSYNEQFF

D: TRBD1
size: many
V: TRBV7-9
J: TRBJ2-3
DNA: TGTGCCAGCGCGACAGGGGCGAGCACAGATACGCAGTATTTT
CDR3: CASATGASTDTQYF

D: NA
size: many
V: TRBV29-1
J: TRBJ1-1
DNA: TGCAGCCTCTCCCTGGGTGACGAAGCTTTCTTT
CDR3: CSLSLGDEAFF

D: TRBD2
size: few
V: TRBV7-8
J: TRBJ2-5
DNA: TGTGCCAGCAGCCTACCGTCCGGGACTAGCGGGATGATGGAAGAGACCCAGTACTTC
CDR3: CASSLPSGTSGMMEETQYF

D: TRBD1
size: NA
V: TRBV11-1
J: TRBJ2-7
DNA: TGTGCCAGCAGGCAAAGTGGGGACAGCCTCTCCTACGAGCAGTACTTC
CDR3: CASRQSGDSLSYEQYF

D: NA
size: many
V: TRBV10-3
J: TRBJ1-4
DNA: TGTGCCATCAGCGCGACAGGCCAGAATGAAAAACTGTTTTTT
CDR3: CAISATGQNEKLFF

D: NA
size: many
V: TRBV5-1
J: TRBJ1-1
DNA: TGCGCCAGCAGCTTGAATTTTGTCAGACTGGCTGAAGCTTTCTTT
CDR3: CASSLNFVRLAEAFF

D: TRBD1
size: few
V: TRBV7-6
J: TRBJ2-7
DNA: TGTGCCAGCAGTCCCCTCCGGACAGGGGGATTTTCTCGAACCTACGAGCAGTACTTC
CDR3: CASSPLRTGGFSRTYEQYF

D: TRBD1
size: many
V: TRBV12-3/TRBV12-4
J: TRBJ1-6
DNA: TGTGCCAGCAGTTTAAGGACAGGGCCAAATTCACCCCTCCACTTT
CDR3: CASSLRTGPNSPLHF

D: NA
size: NA
V: TRBV15
J: TRBJ2-7
DNA: TGTGCCACCAGCAGGGACCTTATCGAATACGAGCAGTACTTC
CDR3: CATSRDLIEYEQYF

D: NA
size: few
V: TRBV20-1
J: TRBJ2-5
DNA: TGCAGTGCTACCGGGACACATCAAACTCAAGAGACCCAGTACTTC
CDR3: CSATGTHQTQETQYF